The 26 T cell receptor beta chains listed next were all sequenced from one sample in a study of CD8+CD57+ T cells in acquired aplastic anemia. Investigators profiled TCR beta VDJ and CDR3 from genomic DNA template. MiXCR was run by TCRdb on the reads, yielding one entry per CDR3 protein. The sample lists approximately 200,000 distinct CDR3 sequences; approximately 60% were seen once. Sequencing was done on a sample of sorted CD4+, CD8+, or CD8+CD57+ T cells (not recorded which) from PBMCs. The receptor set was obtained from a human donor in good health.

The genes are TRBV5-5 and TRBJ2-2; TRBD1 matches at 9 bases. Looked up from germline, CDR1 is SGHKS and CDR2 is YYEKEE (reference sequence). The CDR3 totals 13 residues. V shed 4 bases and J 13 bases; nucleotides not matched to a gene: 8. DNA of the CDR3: TGTGCCAGCAGCGTCGGGACAGGGAAGAGGCTGTTTTTT. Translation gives CASSVGTGKRLFF.

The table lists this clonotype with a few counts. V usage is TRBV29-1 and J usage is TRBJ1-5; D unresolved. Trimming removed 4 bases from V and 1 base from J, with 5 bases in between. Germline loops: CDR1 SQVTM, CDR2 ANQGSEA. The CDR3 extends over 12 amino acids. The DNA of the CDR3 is TGCAGCGTTGGGTGGAGCAATCAGCCCCAGCATTTT. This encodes CSVGWSNQPQHF.

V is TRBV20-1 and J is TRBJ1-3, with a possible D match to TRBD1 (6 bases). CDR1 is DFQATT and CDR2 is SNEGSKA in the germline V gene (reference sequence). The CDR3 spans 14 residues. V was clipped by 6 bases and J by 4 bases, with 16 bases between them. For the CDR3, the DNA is TGCAGTGCAGATACAGGGTCATCCGGAAACACCATATATTTT. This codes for CSADTGSSGNTIYF.

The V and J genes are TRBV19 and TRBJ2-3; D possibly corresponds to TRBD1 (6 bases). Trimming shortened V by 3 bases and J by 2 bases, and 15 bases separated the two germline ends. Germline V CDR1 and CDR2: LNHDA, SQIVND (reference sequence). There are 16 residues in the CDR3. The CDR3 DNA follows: TGTGCCAGTAGTATTATAAGGACAGCGGACACAGATACGCAGTATTTT. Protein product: CASSIIRTADTDTQYF.

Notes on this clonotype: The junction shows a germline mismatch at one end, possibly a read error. The CDR3 here is CSALGLGLIYDQYF. The CDR3 DNA is TGCAGTGCTCTAGGGTTAGGCCTGATCTACGATCAGTACTTC. V is TRBV20-1 and J is TRBJ2-7; no clear D. Per germline, CDR1 DFQATT and CDR2 SNEGSKA (reference sequence). This CDR3 region has 14 residues.

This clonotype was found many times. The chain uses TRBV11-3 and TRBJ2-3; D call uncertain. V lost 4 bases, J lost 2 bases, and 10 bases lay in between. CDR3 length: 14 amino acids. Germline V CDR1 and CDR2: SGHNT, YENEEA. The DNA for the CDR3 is TGTGCCAGCAGCTCTGGGTTCTTCACAGATACGCAGTATTTT. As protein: CASSSGFFTDTQYF.

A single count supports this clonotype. In DNA, the CDR3 is TGCAGTGCTAGAGGGGGGGCGCAGGGCTACACCTTC. Protein: CSARGGAQGYTF. V gene TRBV20-1 combines with J gene TRBJ1-2, with a weak D call TRBD1 (6 bases). The V gene lost 1 base and the J gene lost 8 bases, with 11 bases spanning the gap. The CDR3 is made up of 12 amino acids. Looked up from germline, CDR1 is DFQATT and CDR2 is SNEGSKA (reference sequence).

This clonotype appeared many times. CDR3 DNA: TGTGCCAGCAGCCCGACTAGCGGGGGGGCTGATACGCAGTATTTT. Translation gives CASSPTSGGADTQYF. The chain recombines TRBV11-3 with TRBJ2-3; 14 bases are a match to TRBD2. Germline CDR1 and CDR2: SGHNT and YENEEA. The junction had 4 bases not matched to a gene; V was cut back by 5 bases and J by 6 bases. The CDR3 sequence is 15 residues long. Full variable domain (rest looked up from reference TRBV11-3 and TRBJ2-3): EAGVVQSPRYKIIEKKQPVAFWCNPISGHNTLYWYLQNLGQGPELLIRYENEEAVDDSQLPKDRFSAERLKGVDSTLKIQPAELGDSAVYLCASSPTSGGADTQYFGPGTRLTVL.

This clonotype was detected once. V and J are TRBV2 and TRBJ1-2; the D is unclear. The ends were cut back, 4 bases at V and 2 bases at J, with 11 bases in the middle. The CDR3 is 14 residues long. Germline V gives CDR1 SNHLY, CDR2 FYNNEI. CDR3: CASSVSTGNYGYTF. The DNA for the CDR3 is TGTGCCAGCAGTGTATCGACTGGGAACTATGGCTACACCTTC.

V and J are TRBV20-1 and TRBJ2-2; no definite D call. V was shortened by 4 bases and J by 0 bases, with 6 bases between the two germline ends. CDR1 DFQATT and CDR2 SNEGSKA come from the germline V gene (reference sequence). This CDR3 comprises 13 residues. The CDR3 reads CSATLANTGELFF. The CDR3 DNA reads TGCAGTGCTACGCTAGCGAACACCGGGGAGCTGTTTTTT.

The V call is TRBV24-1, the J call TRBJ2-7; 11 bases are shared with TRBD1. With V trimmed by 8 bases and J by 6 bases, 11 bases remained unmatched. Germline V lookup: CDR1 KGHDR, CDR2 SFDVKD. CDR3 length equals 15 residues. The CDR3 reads CATTPTGTGGSEQYF. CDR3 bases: TGTGCCACCACCCCTACCGGGACAGGGGGAAGCGAGCAGTACTTC.

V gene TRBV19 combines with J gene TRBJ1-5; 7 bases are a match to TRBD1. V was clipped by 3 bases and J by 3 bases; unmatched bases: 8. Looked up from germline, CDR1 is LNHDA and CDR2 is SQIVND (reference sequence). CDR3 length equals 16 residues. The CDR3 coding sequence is TGTGCCAGTAGTATTGAGGTAGGGGGCCTCAATCAGCCCCAGCATTTT. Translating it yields CASSIEVGGLNQPQHF. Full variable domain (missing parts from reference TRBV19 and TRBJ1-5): DGGITQSPKYLFRKEGQNVTLSCEQNLNHDAMYWYRQDPGQGLRLIYYSQIVNDFQKGDIAEGYSVSREKKESFPLTVTSAQKNPTAFYLCASSIEVGGLNQPQHFGDGTRLSIL.

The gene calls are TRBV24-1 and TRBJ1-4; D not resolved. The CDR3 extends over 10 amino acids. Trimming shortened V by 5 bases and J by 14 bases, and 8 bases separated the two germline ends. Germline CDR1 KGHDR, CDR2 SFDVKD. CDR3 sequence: CATSVSHLFF. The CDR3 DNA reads TGTGCCACCAGTGTCAGTCATCTGTTTTTT.

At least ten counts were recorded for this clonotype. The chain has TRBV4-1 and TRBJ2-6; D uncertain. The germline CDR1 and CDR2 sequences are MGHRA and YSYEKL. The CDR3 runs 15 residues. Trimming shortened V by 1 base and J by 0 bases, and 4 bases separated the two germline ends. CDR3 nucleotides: TGCGCCAGCAGCCAAGGGATCTCTGGGGCCAACGTCCTGACTTTC. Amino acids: CASSQGISGANVLTF.

CDR3 coding DNA: TGTGCCACCAGCAGAGAAGGGACAGGGACCTACGAGCAGTACTTC. Protein product: CATSREGTGTYEQYF. This chain connects TRBV15 to TRBJ2-7, with TRBD1 matching over 9 bases. CDR3 length equals 15 residues. Germline CDR1 is LNHNV and CDR2 is YYDKDF (reference sequence). Germline trimming cut 0 bases from V and 2 bases from J; bases unmatched to any gene: 2.

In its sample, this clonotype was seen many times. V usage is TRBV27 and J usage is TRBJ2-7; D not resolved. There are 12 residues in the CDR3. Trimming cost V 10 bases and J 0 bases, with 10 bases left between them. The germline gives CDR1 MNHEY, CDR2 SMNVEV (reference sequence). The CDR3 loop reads CATRTLSYEQYF. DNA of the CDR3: TGTGCCACCCGGACCCTCTCCTACGAGCAGTACTTC.

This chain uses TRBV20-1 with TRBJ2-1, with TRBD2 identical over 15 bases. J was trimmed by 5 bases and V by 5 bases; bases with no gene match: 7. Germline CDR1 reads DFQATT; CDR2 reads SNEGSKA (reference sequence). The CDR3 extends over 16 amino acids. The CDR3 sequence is CSALGLAGGGHNEQFF. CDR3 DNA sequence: TGCAGTGCTCTTGGACTAGCGGGAGGGGGGCACAATGAGCAGTTCTTC.

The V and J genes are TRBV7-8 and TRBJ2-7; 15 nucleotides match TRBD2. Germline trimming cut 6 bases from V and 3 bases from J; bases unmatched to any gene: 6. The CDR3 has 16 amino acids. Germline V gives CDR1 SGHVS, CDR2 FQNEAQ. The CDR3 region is CASRIGTSGGFYEQYF. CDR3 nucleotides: TGTGCCAGCAGGATCGGGACTAGCGGGGGGTTCTACGAGCAGTACTTC.

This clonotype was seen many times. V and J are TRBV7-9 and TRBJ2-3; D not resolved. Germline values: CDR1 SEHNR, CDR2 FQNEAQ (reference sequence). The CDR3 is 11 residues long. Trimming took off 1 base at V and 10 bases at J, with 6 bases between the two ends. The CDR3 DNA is TGTGCCAGCAGCTTAGAAGTTCCGCAGTATTTT. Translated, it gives CASSLEVPQYF.

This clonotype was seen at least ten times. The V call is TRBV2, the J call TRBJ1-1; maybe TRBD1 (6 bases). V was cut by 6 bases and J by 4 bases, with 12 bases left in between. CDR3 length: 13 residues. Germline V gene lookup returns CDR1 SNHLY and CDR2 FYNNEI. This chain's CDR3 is CASSGTRVTEAFF. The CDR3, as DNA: TGTGCCAGCAGCGGGACACGGGTCACTGAAGCTTTCTTT.

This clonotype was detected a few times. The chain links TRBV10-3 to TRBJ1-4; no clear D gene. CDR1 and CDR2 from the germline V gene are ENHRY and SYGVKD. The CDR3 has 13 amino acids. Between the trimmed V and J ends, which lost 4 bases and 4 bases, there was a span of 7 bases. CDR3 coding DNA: TGTGCCATCAGTGTTGGGAGTAATGAAAAACTGTTTTTT. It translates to CAISVGSNEKLFF.

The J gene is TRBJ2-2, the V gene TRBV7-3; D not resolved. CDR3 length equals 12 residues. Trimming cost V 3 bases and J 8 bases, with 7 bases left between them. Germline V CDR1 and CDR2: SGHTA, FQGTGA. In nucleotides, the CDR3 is TGTGCCAGCAGCTTGGTCCAGGGGGAGCTGTTTTTT. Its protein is CASSLVQGELFF.

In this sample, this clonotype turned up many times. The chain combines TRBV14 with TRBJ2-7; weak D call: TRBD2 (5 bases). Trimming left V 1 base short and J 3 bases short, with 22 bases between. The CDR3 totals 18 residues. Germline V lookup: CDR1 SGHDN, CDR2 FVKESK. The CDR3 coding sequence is TGTGCCAGCAGCCAAGCTTGGACTGGGGTAGGCTATGACTACGAGCAGTACTTC. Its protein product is CASSQAWTGVGYDYEQYF.

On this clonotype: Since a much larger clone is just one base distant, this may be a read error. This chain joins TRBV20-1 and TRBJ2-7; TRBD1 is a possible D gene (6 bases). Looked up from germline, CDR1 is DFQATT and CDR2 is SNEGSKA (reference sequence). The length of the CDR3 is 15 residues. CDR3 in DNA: TGCAGTGCTAGAAGCCGACAGGAGCCCTCCTGCGAGCAGTACTTC. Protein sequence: CSARSRQEPSCEQYF.

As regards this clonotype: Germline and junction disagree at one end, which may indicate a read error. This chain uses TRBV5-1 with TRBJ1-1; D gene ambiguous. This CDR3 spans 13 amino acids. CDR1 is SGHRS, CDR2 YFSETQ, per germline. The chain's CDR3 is CASSLVYLDEAFF. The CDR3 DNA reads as TGTGCCAGCAGCTTAGTTTACCTGGACGAAGCTTTCTTT.

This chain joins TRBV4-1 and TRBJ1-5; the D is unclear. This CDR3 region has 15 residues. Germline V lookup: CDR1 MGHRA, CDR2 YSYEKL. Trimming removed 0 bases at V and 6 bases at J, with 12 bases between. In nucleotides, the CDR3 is TGCGCCAGCAGCCAAGATACGGGCGGGAGTCAGCCCCAGCATTTT. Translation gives CASSQDTGGSQPQHF.